Listed below are T cell receptor beta chains from one sample, sequenced in a study of PD-1 blockade in classical Hodgkin lymphoma. Assay: immunoSEQ multiplex PCR; the TCRdb copy retains only in-frame clones and omits some. The sample includes about 21,000 clones, roughly 94% seen only once; the top ten take roughly 6%. Input material: peripheral blood mononuclear cells (PBMCs). The receptors shown here come from a human donor with classical Hodgkin lymphoma. Each CDR3 is given with its conserved first and last residue. The D gene is left open where the match is weak. Rows give clone size only sometimes, using once, few, many, or a class for an expanded clone.

V	J	length	D	size	CDR3	DNA
TRBV5-1	TRBJ2-2	14	-	-	CASSFGKNTGELFF	TGCGCCAGCAGCTTTGGCAAGAACACCGGGGAGCTGTTTTTT
TRBV25-1	TRBJ2-7	14	-	-	CASSEQGGSYEQYF	TGTGCCAGCAGTGAACAGGGAGGTTCCTACGAGCAGTACTTC
TRBV5-1	TRBJ2-5	16	TRBD1	-	CASSLLVDRYQETQYF	TGCGCCAGCAGCCTACTTGTGGACAGGTACCAAGAGACCCAGTACTTC
TRBV6-1	TRBJ1-2	14	-	-	CASSEVRKIDGYTF	TGTGCCAGCAGTGAAGTCCGGAAAATCGATGGCTACACCTTC
TRBV12-5	TRBJ2-5	13	TRBD1	-	CASGQTGQETQYF	TGTGCTAGTGGACAGACAGGGCAAGAGACCCAGTACTTC
TRBV28	TRBJ2-3	17	-	-	CASSLGFGPVGTDTQYF	TGTGCCAGCAGTTTGGGGTTCGGACCAGTCGGAACAGATACGCAGTATTTT
TRBV4-1	TRBJ1-6	16	-	-	CASSHRERRIGSPLHF	TGCGCCAGCAGCCATCGAGAGAGACGGATAGGGTCACCCCTCCACTTT
TRBV7-9	TRBJ1-2	13	-	once	CASSLGGGYGYTF	TGTGCCAGCAGCTTAGGGGGTGGATATGGCTACACCTTC
TRBV7-3	TRBJ2-7	14	-	-	CASSLVGGSYEQYF	TGTGCCAGCAGCTTGGTGGGGGGATCCTACGAGCAGTACTTC
TRBV7-2	TRBJ2-3	17	-	-	CASSFPLAGSTTDTQYF	TGTGCCAGCAGCTTTCCTTTGGCGGGTTCTACCACAGATACGCAGTATTTT
TRBV5-1	TRBJ2-5	15	-	once	CASSLADRSPGAQYF	TGCGCCAGCAGCTTGGCCGACAGGTCACCCGGAGCCCAGTACTTC
TRBV6-1	TRBJ1-4	14	TRBD1	few	CASSEGQGNEKLFF	TGTGCCAGCAGTGAGGGACAGGGGAATGAAAAACTGTTTTTT
TRBV2	TRBJ2-3	15	TRBD2	-	CASSPLGGWADTQYF	TGTGCCAGCAGCCCTCTGGGGGGGTGGGCAGATACGCAGTATTTT
TRBV9	TRBJ1-1	13	-	-	CASSEFGVTEAFF	TGTGCCAGCAGCGAATTTGGAGTCACTGAAGCTTTCTTT
TRBV19	TRBJ2-7	16	TRBD2	-	CASSMGISGGDYEQYF	TGTGCCAGTAGTATGGGGATAAGCGGGGGGGACTACGAGCAGTACTTC
TRBV6-6	TRBJ1-2	13	TRBD1	-	CASSSGTVYGYTF	TGTGCCAGCAGTTCCGGGACAGTGTATGGCTACACCTTC
TRBV5-4	TRBJ1-2	14	-	-	CASSLVGGGYGYTF	TGTGCCAGCAGCTTGGTGGGGGGCGGCTATGGCTACACCTTC
TRBV16	TRBJ2-7	11	-	-	CASSQGVEQYF	TGTGCCAGCAGCCAAGGGGTCGAGCAGTACTTC
TRBV19	TRBJ1-1	18	TRBD1	-	CASEGGTGVFSTYTEAFF	TGTGCCAGTGAAGGAGGGACAGGGGTTTTCAGCACCTACACTGAAGCTTTCTTT
TRBV7-6	TRBJ2-3	18	TRBD1	once	CASSLEGGLFRATDTQYF	TGTGCCAGCAGCTTAGAAGGGGGCCTTTTTCGGGCCACAGATACGCAGTATTTT
TRBV13	TRBJ2-1	12	TRBD1	-	CASSVDRDEQFF	TGTGCCAGCAGCGTGGACAGGGATGAGCAGTTCTTC
TRBV2	TRBJ1-1	12	-	-	CASKAVRTEAFF	TGTGCCAGCAAGGCAGTTCGGACTGAAGCTTTCTTT
TRBV2	TRBJ2-2	17	TRBD2	-	CASSEEGRLAGPGELFF	TGTGCCAGCAGTGAAGAGGGGAGGCTAGCGGGGCCCGGGGAGCTGTTTTTT
TRBV10-2	TRBJ1-3	14	-	-	CASSGVLVGNTIYF	TGCGCCAGCAGTGGTGTCCTCGTTGGAAACACCATATATTTT
TRBV6-6	TRBJ2-2	16	TRBD2	once	CASSYGGRADTGELFF	TGTGCCAGCAGTTACGGCGGGAGGGCGGACACCGGGGAGCTGTTTTTT
TRBV5-6	TRBJ2-5	16	TRBD1	-	CASSPSLTGNRETQYF	TGTGCCAGCAGCCCGAGTTTGACAGGGAACAGGGAGACCCAGTACTTC
TRBV10-3	TRBJ1-5	14	-	-	CAISGLGEGQPQHF	TGTGCCATCAGTGGCTTGGGGGAGGGTCAGCCCCAGCATTTT
TRBV2	TRBJ1-5	15	TRBD1	-	CASRTTGGGNQPQHF	TGTGCCAGCAGAACAACAGGGGGCGGTAATCAGCCCCAGCATTTT
TRBV4-2	TRBJ2-2	20	TRBD2	-	CASSPQSPGLAGGLIGELFF	TGTGCCAGCAGCCCCCAATCCCCGGGTCTAGCGGGGGGGCTTATCGGGGAGCTGTTTTTT
TRBV19	TRBJ1-2	14	-	-	CASSEGLLLYGYTF	TGTGCCAGTAGTGAGGGCTTACTTCTCTATGGCTACACCTTC
TRBV30	TRBJ1-1	11	-	-	CACEQRTEAFF	TGTGCCTGCGAACAGCGAACTGAAGCTTTCTTT
TRBV5-8	TRBJ2-7	17	-	-	CASSLALDSRRSYEQYF	TGTGCCAGCAGCTTGGCCTTGGACTCAAGAAGGTCCTACGAGCAGTACTTC
TRBV27	TRBJ2-1	17	TRBD2	-	CASSFGAGGPPYAEQFF	TGTGCCAGCAGTTTTGGAGCGGGGGGCCCCCCTTACGCTGAGCAGTTCTTC